What follows is one T cell receptor (beta chain) and its context. The antigen is not known. The source of the sample is a study of Graves' ophthalmopathy and Graves' hyperthyroidism. Points from the study as a whole: Ophthalmopathy progression cases were predicted by the model with approximately 66% sensitivity and 72.22% specificity. Most expanded clonotypes in thyroid above 0.001 frequency also showed up in blood.

Transcripts of RNA were the source for amplifying TCR beta CDR3 regions. Second-round multiplex PCR followed a first-round RT-PCR using HTBI primers. TCRdb recomputed calls from the multiplex PCR reads with MiXCR, one row per CDR3 protein. The table shows around 670,000 distinct CDR3 sequences, with 40% occurring only once. The V and J ends lost 0 bases and 5 bases, in that order; junction bases with no gene match: 1. CDR1 and CDR2 from the germline V gene are SGDLS and YYNGEE. The CDR3 has 13 amino acids. Ophthalmopathy-affected donors exhibited moderate-to-severe activity, CAS ≥3, NOSPECS ≥4, and duration under 3 months. The diagnosis combined clinical symptoms, thyroxine, TRAb, thyroid ultrasound and orbital computed tomography scans.

The sequenced material came from peripheral blood. The TCR comes from an adult man with Graves' ophthalmopathy. This sequence joins TRBV9 and TRBJ2-5; 7 bases are a match to TRBD1. The CDR3 DNA follows: TGTGCCAGCAGCGTAGAACAGGGGGAGACCCAGTACTTC. Amino acids: CASSVEQGETQYF.